Listed below are T cell receptor beta chains from one sample, sequenced in a study of blood T cell repertoires in COVID-19. TCRdb's table, derived via immunoSEQ multiplex PCR, lists solely in-frame clones and lacks some. This sample has 100,000 to 150,000 clones; 87% occur once, and the top ten carry 7.7%. Sequencing input: peripheral blood. These receptors were obtained from a human donor in a cohort sampled during active COVID-19. CDR3s include the opening cysteine and the closing phenylalanine or tryptophan. The order of the fields is J gene, D gene, V gene, clone size, CDR3 protein, CDR3 DNA. D genes are given only for firm matches. The size entry is marked missing in some rows and otherwise reads once, few, many or a size class.

TRBJ2-7 | - | TRBV10-3 | - | CAISESPSTHEQYF | TGTGCCATCAGTGAGTCTCCTAGCACCCACGAGCAGTACTTC
TRBJ2-7 | TRBD2 | TRBV13 | few | CASSPKWAGGTYEQYF | TGTGCCAGCAGCCCTAAGTGGGCGGGGGGGACCTACGAGCAGTACTTC
TRBJ2-1 | - | TRBV4-2 | once | CASSQDPLLEQGSYNEQFF | TGTGCCAGCAGCCAAGATCCCCTTTTGGAACAGGGCTCCTACAATGAGCAGTTCTTC
TRBJ1-2 | - | TRBV19 | - | CASSSNRVSAGYTF | TGTGCCAGTAGTTCCAACAGGGTTTCCGCTGGCTACACCTTC
TRBJ2-7 | - | TRBV7-9 | few | CASSLDLSLNEQYF | TGTGCCAGCAGCTTAGATCTCAGTTTGAACGAGCAGTACTTC
TRBJ2-5 | TRBD2 | TRBV19 | once | CASSIDSPAGAQETQYF | TGTGCCAGTAGTATAGATTCCCCAGCGGGAGCCCAAGAGACCCAGTACTTC
TRBJ2-7 | TRBD2 | TRBV6-5 | - | CASSYKASGRMGEQYF | TGTGCCAGCAGTTACAAGGCTAGCGGGAGAATGGGCGAGCAGTACTTC
TRBJ2-1 | TRBD2 | TRBV6-6 | - | CASSPRLSGLTYNEQFF | TGTGCCAGCAGTCCTAGGCTTAGCGGGCTGACCTACAATGAGCAGTTCTTC
TRBJ1-3 | TRBD1 | TRBV5-8 | - | CASSGGTAGNTIYF | TGTGCCAGCAGCGGGGGGACAGCTGGAAACACCATATATTTT
TRBJ2-1 | TRBD2 | TRBV3-1/TRBV3-2 | - | CASSLPRTSGIRVEQFF | TGTGCCAGCAGCCTGCCCAGGACTAGCGGGATAAGGGTTGAGCAGTTCTTC
TRBJ2-7 | - | TRBV7-2 | - | CASSPQPSSYEQYF | TGTGCCAGCAGCCCCCAACCCAGCTCCTACGAGCAGTACTTC
TRBJ2-2 | - | TRBV3-1/TRBV3-2 | once | CASSQEAVSGPGELFF | TGTGCCAGCAGCCAAGAAGCGGTATCTGGCCCCGGGGAGCTGTTTTTT
TRBJ2-2 | TRBD1 | TRBV24-1 | - | CATSDPRQGGTGELFF | TGTGCCACCAGTGATCCCCGACAGGGGGGTACCGGGGAGCTGTTTTTT
TRBJ1-4 | - | TRBV9 | - | CASSVDVDGGKLFF | TGTGCCAGCAGCGTAGATGTCGACGGGGGGAAACTGTTTTTT
TRBJ2-3 | TRBD1 | TRBV7-7 | - | CASSLGGQGLPDTQYF | TGTGCTAGCAGCTTAGGGGGACAGGGTCTTCCAGATACGCAGTATTTT
TRBJ1-2 | - | TRBV7-2 | - | CASSLLQGRSGYTF | TGTGCCAGCAGCTTATTGCAGGGGCGATCTGGCTACACCTTC
TRBJ1-1 | - | TRBV21-1 | - | CASSKGYRVNTEAFF | TGTGCCAGCAGCAAAGGGTACAGGGTTAACACTGAAGCTTTCTTT
TRBJ2-5 | TRBD1 | TRBV28 | - | CASSLAQGAQYF | TGTGCCAGCAGTTTAGCACAGGGGGCCCAGTACTTC
TRBJ1-2 | TRBD1 | TRBV6-4 | - | CASTRTGNDYGYTF | TGTGCCAGCACCAGGACAGGGAACGACTATGGCTACACCTTC
TRBJ2-3 | TRBD1 | TRBV24-1 | - | CATSDPAGGGTDTQYF | TGTGCCACCAGTGACCCAGCAGGGGGCGGAACAGATACGCAGTATTTT
TRBJ1-2 | - | TRBV6-1 | - | CASSEVGMRGYGYTF | TGTGCCAGCAGTGAAGTCGGGATGCGGGGCTATGGCTACACCTTC
TRBJ1-4 | TRBD1 | TRBV11-2 | few | CASSLRDRSNEKLFF | TGTGCCAGCAGCTTGCGGGACAGATCAAATGAAAAACTGTTTTTT
TRBJ1-4 | - | TRBV27 | - | CASSFLSGKYEKLFF | TGTGCCAGCAGTTTTCTTTCAGGGAAATACGAAAAACTGTTTTTT
TRBJ2-5 | - | TRBV24-1 | - | CATSGAQETQYF | TGTGCCACCAGTGGGGCCCAAGAGACCCAGTACTTC
TRBJ2-3 | - | TRBV29-1 | - | CSVGGGVDTQYF | TGCAGCGTTGGGGGAGGAGTAGATACGCAGTATTTT
TRBJ2-5 | - | TRBV4-2 | once | CASSRRDSALGETQYF | TGTGCCAGCAGCAGACGGGACTCCGCTCTGGGGGAGACCCAGTACTTC
TRBJ1-2 | TRBD1 | TRBV5-1 | - | CASSPQFDRGLNYGYTF | TGCGCCAGCAGCCCTCAATTTGACAGGGGGCTTAACTATGGCTACACCTTC
TRBJ1-3 | TRBD1 | TRBV7-9 | - | CASSFRDRDSGNTIYF | TGTGCCAGCAGCTTCCGGGACAGGGACTCTGGAAACACCATATATTTT
TRBJ1-5 | - | TRBV6-5 | - | CASSPSQGLGQPQHF | TGTGCCAGCAGTCCGTCCCAGGGTCTCGGCCAGCCCCAGCATTTT
TRBJ2-2 | TRBD1 | TRBV14 | - | CASSQPGQGSGELFF | TGTGCCAGCAGCCAACCCGGACAGGGGTCCGGGGAGCTGTTTTTT
TRBJ1-1 | TRBD1 | TRBV3-1/TRBV3-2 | - | CASSPGTAEAFF | TGTGCCAGCAGCCCCGGGACAGCCGAAGCTTTCTTT
TRBJ2-1 | TRBD2 | TRBV4-2 | once | CASRGLAGRSYNEQFF | TGTGCCAGCAGAGGACTAGCGGGGAGGTCCTACAATGAGCAGTTCTTC
TRBJ2-7 | TRBD2 | TRBV19 | - | CASSLGTSGYEQYF | TGTGCCAGTAGTTTAGGGACTAGCGGATACGAGCAGTACTTC
TRBJ1-4 | - | TRBV7-2 | - | CASSFRRGNEKLFF | TGTGCCAGCAGCTTCCGGCGGGGTAATGAAAAACTGTTTTTT
TRBJ1-2 | - | TRBV7-8 | once | CASSLNRAGGYTF | TGTGCCAGCAGCTTAAACAGAGCGGGCGGCTACACCTTC
TRBJ2-5 | TRBD1 | TRBV12-3/TRBV12-4 | - | CASSLDREETQYF | TGTGCCAGCAGTCTCGACAGGGAAGAGACCCAGTACTTC
TRBJ1-1 | TRBD1 | TRBV6-5 | - | CASSYRGQVTEAFF | TGTGCCAGCAGTTACAGGGGGCAGGTCACTGAAGCTTTCTTT
TRBJ2-7 | TRBD2 | TRBV7-6 | - | CASSPQTPSGRYEQYF | TGTGCCAGCAGCCCCCAAACCCCTAGCGGGAGGTACGAGCAGTACTTC
TRBJ1-1 | TRBD1 | TRBV12-3/TRBV12-4 | - | CASSWDRDEAFF | TGTGCCAGCAGCTGGGACAGGGACGAAGCTTTCTTT
TRBJ2-7 | TRBD2 | TRBV24-1 | - | CATSTSGIREQYF | TGTGCCACCAGTACTAGCGGAATAAGGGAGCAGTACTTC
TRBJ2-2 | - | TRBV6-4 | - | CASSLTWLINTGELFF | TGTGCCAGCAGCCTTACGTGGCTCATCAACACCGGGGAGCTGTTTTTT
TRBJ1-2 | - | TRBV11-2 | - | CASSSLKPGHIGYGYTF | TGTGCCAGCAGCTCCCTAAAGCCAGGGCACATCGGCTATGGCTACACCTTC
TRBJ1-1 | - | TRBV10-1 | - | CASSEGGTSLTEAFF | TGCGCCAGCAGTGAGGGAGGAACCTCTTTGACTGAAGCTTTCTTT
TRBJ1-1 | TRBD1 | TRBV24-1 | - | CATRGGQGTEAFF | TGTGCCACCAGAGGGGGACAGGGCACTGAAGCTTTCTTT
TRBJ1-5 | - | TRBV10-2 | - | CASSESGHRNQPQHF | TGCGCCAGCAGTGAGTCGGGGCATCGTAATCAGCCCCAGCATTTT
TRBJ2-7 | - | TRBV18 | - | CASSPQEGPYEQYF | TGTGCCAGCTCACCTCAGGAGGGCCCCTACGAGCAGTACTTC
TRBJ2-1 | - | TRBV19 | - | CASSIVVKGTHNEQFF | TGTGCCAGTAGTATAGTCGTTAAGGGGACTCACAATGAGCAGTTCTTC
TRBJ2-5 | TRBD2 | TRBV2 | many | CASSETVALAGGRGTQYF | TGTGCCAGCAGTGAAACTGTCGCCCTAGCGGGGGGGCGGGGGACCCAGTACTTC
TRBJ2-2 | - | TRBV6-6 | - | CASSYGGRRTGELFF | TGTGCCAGCAGTTACGGAGGGAGACGGACCGGGGAGCTGTTTTTT
TRBJ1-4 | - | TRBV29-1 | - | CSVGGGPGEKLFF | TGCAGCGTTGGGGGGGGTCCAGGGGAAAAACTGTTTTTT
TRBJ1-5 | - | TRBV6-6 | - | CASSYQGQVNQPQHF | TGTGCCAGCAGTTACCAGGGTCAGGTCAATCAGCCCCAGCATTTT
TRBJ2-1 | TRBD2 | TRBV7-2 | - | CASNSRGDNELFF | TGTGCCAGCAACTCCCGGGGGGATAATGAGCTGTTCTTC
TRBJ2-6 | - | TRBV5-1 | - | CASSSTDSGANVLTF | TGCGCCAGCAGCTCGACTGACTCTGGGGCCAACGTCCTGACTTTC
TRBJ1-3 | - | TRBV11-2 | few | CASSTADTIYF | TGTGCCAGCAGCACGGCGGACACCATATATTTT
TRBJ1-6 | TRBD1 | TRBV7-6 | - | CASSSNRGLGSPLHF | TGTGCCAGCAGCTCAAACAGGGGGCTTGGTTCACCCCTCCACTTT
TRBJ2-5 | TRBD2 | TRBV18 | - | CASSPSGGGTQYF | TGTGCCAGCTCACCATCGGGGGGAGGGACCCAGTACTTC
TRBJ1-5 | - | TRBV6-6 | once | CASTDGYGQNQPQHF | TGTGCCAGCACCGACGGGTACGGACAGAATCAGCCCCAGCATTTT